This paragraph reports one T cell receptor beta chain. Measured with immunoSEQ multiplex PCR; TCRdb has only the in-frame clones, and not every one. The sample comprises around 180,000 clones, about 90% of which are singletons, and around 8% rests with the top ten. These data belong to a study of T cell responses to AZD1222 COVID-19 vaccine. The CDR3 is made up of 15 amino acids. Germline V gene sequence: CDR1 SGHTA, CDR2 FQGTGA. V lost 5 bases and J lost 0, with 11 bases in between. This TCR came from an adult in good health. The V gene is TRBV7-3, the J gene TRBJ2-1; unclear D gene. Sequenced material: peripheral blood, taken on day 0 of AZD1222 vaccination. DNA for the CDR3: TGTGCCAGCAGCCAGGATTGGGGCTCCTACAATGAGCAGTTCTTC. Translated, it gives CASSQDWGSYNEQFF. Full variable domain (missing parts from reference TRBV7-3 and TRBJ2-1): GAGVSQTPSNKVTEKGKYVELRCDPISGHTALYWYRQSLGQGPEFLIYFQGTGAADDSGLPNDRFFAVRPEGSVSTLKIQRTERGDSAVYLCASSQDWGSYNEQFFGPGTRLTVL.